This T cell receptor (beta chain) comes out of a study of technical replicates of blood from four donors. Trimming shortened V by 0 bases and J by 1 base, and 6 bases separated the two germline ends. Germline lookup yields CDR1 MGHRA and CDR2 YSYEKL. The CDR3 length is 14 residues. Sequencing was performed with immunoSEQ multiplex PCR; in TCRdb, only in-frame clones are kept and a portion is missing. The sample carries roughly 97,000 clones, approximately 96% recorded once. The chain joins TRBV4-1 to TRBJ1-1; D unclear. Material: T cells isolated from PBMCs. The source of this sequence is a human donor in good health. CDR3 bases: TGCGCCAGCAGCCAAGAGCCAGAGAACACTGAAGCTTTCTTT. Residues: CASSQEPENTEAFF.